This TCR beta chain was documented in a study of T cell responses to AZD1222 COVID-19 vaccine. General study points: Of spike-specific TCRs, nearly half reportedly target regions left unmutated in variants. Repertoires were collected only later (after the peak T cell response had occurred). Once two AZD1222 doses were given, Spike-specific TCR breadth and depth went up.

This table comes from immunoSEQ multiplex PCR, and its TCRdb copy is limited to in-frame clones, with some not included. The sample lists some 110,000 clones, about 86% occurring once. On this clone itself: The antigen remains undetermined.

The analysis combined second doses at about 4 or about 12 weeks. V shed 0 bases and J shed 0 bases, with 9 bases lying between them. CDR1 is SGHKS and CDR2 is YYEKEE in the germline V gene (reference sequence). The CDR3 is 15 residues long. The sample here was peripheral blood, taken 28 days after the second AZD1222 dose. The TCR comes from an adult who received the AZD1222 COVID-19 vaccine. V gene TRBV5-5 combines with J gene TRBJ1-1; D is unclear. CDR3 in DNA: TGTGCCAGCAGCTTGGAATGGCGGGTGAACACTGAAGCTTTCTTT. Protein product: CASSLEWRVNTEAFF.